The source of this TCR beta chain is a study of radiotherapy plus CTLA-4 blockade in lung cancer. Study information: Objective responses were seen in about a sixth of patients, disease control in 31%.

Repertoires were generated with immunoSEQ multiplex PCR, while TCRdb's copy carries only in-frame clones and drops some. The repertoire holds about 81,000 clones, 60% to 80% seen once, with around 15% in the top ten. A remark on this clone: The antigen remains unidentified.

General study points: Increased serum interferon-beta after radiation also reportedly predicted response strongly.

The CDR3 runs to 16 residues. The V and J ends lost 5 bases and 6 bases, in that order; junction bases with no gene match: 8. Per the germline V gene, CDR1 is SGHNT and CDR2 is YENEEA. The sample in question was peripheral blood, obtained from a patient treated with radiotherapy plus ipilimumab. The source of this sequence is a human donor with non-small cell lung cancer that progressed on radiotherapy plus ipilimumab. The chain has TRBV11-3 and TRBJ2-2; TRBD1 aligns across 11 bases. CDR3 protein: CASSPNGQGASGELFF. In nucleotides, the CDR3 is TGTGCCAGCAGCCCCAATGGACAGGGGGCATCCGGGGAGCTGTTTTTT.